These T cell receptor beta chains were read from a single sample in a study of blood T cell repertoires in COVID-19. Here immunoSEQ multiplex PCR was the method, and the copy in TCRdb shows in-frame clones only, minus some. The sample shows roughly 230,000 clones, 65% to 90% of them seen only once. Specimen: peripheral blood. These receptor sequences come from a woman aged 45-65 years with acute or convalescent COVID-19. CDR3s include the opening cysteine and the closing phenylalanine or tryptophan.

V: TRBV19
J: TRBJ2-7
CDR3: CASSPGPGQITAYEQYF

V: TRBV4-3
J: TRBJ2-2
CDR3: CASSSSGNTGELFF

V: TRBV5-1
J: TRBJ2-6
CDR3: CASDREPGANVLTF

V: TRBV19
J: TRBJ2-1
CDR3: CASRPTGKDYNEQFF

V: TRBV6-5
J: TRBJ1-5
CDR3: CASSLEGQDNQPQHF

V: TRBV2
J: TRBJ2-1
CDR3: CASSEALSYNEQFF

V: TRBV27
J: TRBJ2-7
CDR3: CASSDRDSSYEQYF

V: TRBV7-2
J: TRBJ1-1
CDR3: CASSLDFGATEAFF

V: TRBV5-1
J: TRBJ2-1
CDR3: CASSLGQGVYNEQFF

V: TRBV5-5
J: TRBJ1-2
CDR3: CASSPDRVDGYTF

V: TRBV5-4
J: TRBJ1-1
CDR3: CASSFDRGRPEAFF

V: TRBV2
J: TRBJ2-1
CDR3: CASSEGRSSYNEQFF

V: TRBV5-1
J: TRBJ1-3
CDR3: CASSLGQLSSGNTIYF

V: TRBV7-9
J: TRBJ2-4
CDR3: CASSAGTSVENIQYF

V: TRBV10-1
J: TRBJ2-7
CDR3: CASIPPSGKALFSYEQYF

V: TRBV11-2
J: TRBJ2-5
CDR3: CASSLLGGLETQYF

V: TRBV19
J: TRBJ2-3
CDR3: CASSILAGVADTQYF

V: TRBV5-4
J: TRBJ1-1
CDR3: CASSRSPGGATEAFF

V: TRBV7-3
J: TRBJ2-5
CDR3: CASSLGHKETQYF

V: TRBV6-6
J: TRBJ1-6
CDR3: CASSPGQPSSYNSPLHF

V: TRBV7-2
J: TRBJ1-5
CDR3: CASSEDYNQPQHF

V: TRBV19
J: TRBJ2-4
CDR3: CASSPAGAEGAKNIQYF

V: TRBV27
J: TRBJ1-5
CDR3: CASSLWGDQPQHF

V: TRBV19
J: TRBJ1-5
CDR3: CASRSRDRGSNQPQHF

V: TRBV5-1
J: TRBJ1-2
CDR3: CASSETGSSYGYTF

V: TRBV28
J: TRBJ2-3
CDR3: CASSLRGGTDTQYF

V: TRBV5-1
J: TRBJ1-4
CDR3: CASSFQGGDEKLFF

V: TRBV18
J: TRBJ2-5
CDR3: CASSPLSQETQYF

V: TRBV27
J: TRBJ1-5
CDR3: CASSWQGNQPQHF

V: TRBV6-2/TRBV6-3
J: TRBJ2-2
CDR3: CASSPQGAGGPGTGELFF

V: TRBV5-1
J: TRBJ2-1
CDR3: CASRTGTGSNEQFF

V: TRBV12-5
J: TRBJ1-2
CDR3: CASGDGDIGGYTF

V: TRBV9
J: TRBJ2-3
CDR3: CASSATGVQNTQYF

V: TRBV7-2
J: TRBJ2-2
CDR3: CASSSRRGTETRTGELFF

V: TRBV18
J: TRBJ2-2
CDR3: CASSGSQRTGELFF

V: TRBV28
J: TRBJ2-1
CDR3: CASSFSGGEKPNEQFF

V: TRBV14
J: TRBJ2-3
CDR3: CASSQGQTSTDTQYF

V: TRBV4-3
J: TRBJ2-1
CDR3: CASSRLGQGFDEQFF

V: TRBV2
J: TRBJ1-1
CDR3: CASSGVGALNTEAFF

V: TRBV9
J: TRBJ2-2
CDR3: CASSGGAGRTGELFF

V: TRBV11-3
J: TRBJ2-2
CDR3: CASSFDFAGELFF

V: TRBV3-1/TRBV3-2
J: TRBJ2-1
CDR3: CASSNRYVAGGPNDEQFF

V: TRBV19
J: TRBJ2-1
CDR3: CASCYRDSNNEQFF

V: TRBV7-9
J: TRBJ2-2
CDR3: CASTPLTKGGGELFF

V: TRBV6-4
J: TRBJ1-6
CDR3: CASSDSTLGGATPLHF

V: TRBV27
J: TRBJ2-5
CDR3: CASSWDRDQGTQYF

V: TRBV5-1
J: TRBJ2-5
CDR3: CASSLAPSGGEETQYF

V: TRBV11-3
J: TRBJ2-3
CDR3: CASSSQLAGVDTQYF

V: TRBV3-1/TRBV3-2
J: TRBJ1-6
CDR3: CASSQDNYDRRYNSPLHF

V: TRBV7-5
J: TRBJ1-6
CDR3: CARSLRPGTGYSPLHF